This TCR beta chain was recovered during a study of OX40 agonist ivuxolimab in advanced cancers. Losses at the gene ends were 5 bases for V and 1 base for J; bases not matched to a gene: 8. CDR1 is SGHAT and CDR2 is FQNNGV in the germline V gene. The CDR3 length is 17 residues. Data came from immunoSEQ multiplex PCR; TCRdb stores just in-frame clones and leaves some out. The sample has approximately 52,000 clones; more than 75% are singletons. This clone was seen a single time. The antigen is undetermined. Overall study findings and caveats: Clones of CD4+ and CD8+ blood T cells grew by week 6 at doses of 0.1 to 3.0 mg/kg. The authors did not determine the antigen specificity of the expanded peripheral T cells.

The sequencing used CD4+ or CD8+ T cells sorted from blood, collected in a trial of the OX40 agonist ivuxolimab. This clonotype was obtained from an adult with an advanced solid tumor such as melanoma, head and neck, liver or kidney cancer. The chain joins TRBV11-2 to TRBJ2-6; 7 nucleotides match TRBD1. The DNA of the CDR3 is TGTGCCAGCAGCAATAGACAGGGAAGATCTGGGGCCAACGTCCTGACTTTC. This codes for CASSNRQGRSGANVLTF.